The rows below give T cell receptor beta chains drawn from one sample of a study of blood T cell repertoires in COVID-19. Assay: immunoSEQ multiplex PCR; the TCRdb copy retains only in-frame clones and omits some. The sample contains hundreds of thousands of clones, around 87% of which appear only once. The sequenced sample was peripheral blood. These receptor sequences come from a woman aged 45-59 years who had recovered from COVID-19. Each CDR3 is given with its conserved first and last residue. Fields, in order: D gene, J gene, clone size, V gene, CDR3 length, CDR3 protein, CDR3 DNA. D genes are given only for firm matches. For some rows the clone size is stated as once, few or many, or as a class when expanded; others skip it.

TRBD2 TRBJ2-7 . TRBV19 15 CASSTRAGGFYEQYF TGTGCCAGTAGTACTCGAGCGGGAGGTTTCTACGAGCAGTACTTC
. TRBJ2-3 once TRBV9 13 CASRATGTDTQYF TGTGCCAGCAGGGCTACAGGCACAGATACGCAGTATTTT
. TRBJ2-6 . TRBV19 18 CASSIRSAIRSGANVLTF TGTGCCAGTAGTATCAGGTCGGCGATTCGATCTGGGGCCAACGTCCTGACTTTC
. TRBJ2-1 . TRBV9 12 CASSVGRGEQFF TGTGCCAGCAGCGTAGGAAGGGGTGAGCAGTTCTTC
. TRBJ2-2 . TRBV6-5 15 CASKRGGPNTGELFF TGTGCCAGCAAGCGCGGGGGCCCGAACACCGGGGAGCTGTTTTTT
. TRBJ2-3 . TRBV30 14 CACQSGGLTDTQYF TGTGCCTGCCAATCCGGCGGTCTCACAGATACGCAGTATTTT
TRBD1 TRBJ2-1 . TRBV2 15 CASSVRGGYRLEQFF TGTGCCAGCAGTGTCCGAGGGGGCTATAGACTTGAGCAGTTCTTC
TRBD2 TRBJ2-3 . TRBV2 17 CASNPAGVSSSTDTQYF TGTGCCAGCAACCCAGCGGGAGTCTCGAGTAGCACAGATACGCAGTATTTT
TRBD1 TRBJ2-7 . TRBV6-5 14 CASSSRGNGYEQYF TGTGCCAGCAGTTCCAGGGGGAATGGCTACGAGCAGTACTTC
. TRBJ2-7 . TRBV28 15 CASSPLAGPPYEQYF TGTGCCAGCAGTCCGCTGGCAGGGCCCCCCTACGAGCAGTACTTC
. TRBJ2-5 . TRBV6-6 14 CASSYSRVGETQYF TGTGCCAGCAGTTATTCCAGGGTGGGGGAGACCCAGTACTTC
. TRBJ2-7 . TRBV30 13 CAWSGFNTYEQYF TGTGCCTGGAGTGGCTTCAACACCTACGAGCAGTACTTC
. TRBJ1-5 once TRBV27 14 CASSLSGDSQPQHF TGTGCCAGCAGTTTATCAGGGGATAGTCAGCCCCAGCATTTT
. TRBJ2-2 . TRBV21-1 16 CASSKVSGGASGELFF TGTGCCAGCAGCAAAGTAAGCGGGGGGGCCTCCGGGGAGCTGTTTTTT
TRBD1 TRBJ1-1 . TRBV19 13 CASSITGGTEAFF TGTGCCAGTAGTATTACAGGGGGCACTGAAGCTTTCTTT
. TRBJ2-5 . TRBV5-1 14 CASSLTGFQETQYF TGCGCCAGCAGCTTGACAGGGTTCCAAGAGACCCAGTACTTC
. TRBJ1-2 . TRBV12-3/TRBV12-4 10 CAIQGPGYTF TGTGCCATCCAGGGGCCCGGCTACACCTTC
TRBD2 TRBJ2-1 . TRBV3-1/TRBV3-2 14 CASSLRLAGERRFF TGTGCCAGCAGCCTCCGACTAGCGGGGGAACGTCGGTTCTTC
TRBD2 TRBJ2-1 . TRBV20-1 16 CSAGDFPGRDYNEQFF TGCAGTGCTGGTGACTTTCCCGGGAGGGACTACAATGAGCAGTTCTTC
. TRBJ2-7 . TRBV20-1 11 CSATTTRGLYF TGCAGTGCCACTACGACAAGGGGCCTGTACTTC
. TRBJ2-5 . TRBV27 14 CASSLNSYPETQYF TGTGCCAGCAGTTTAAATAGTTATCCAGAGACCCAGTACTTC
TRBD2 TRBJ2-1 . TRBV5-4 16 CASSLVLAGVPNEQFF TGTGCCAGCAGCTTGGTTTTAGCGGGAGTACCGAATGAGCAGTTCTTC
. TRBJ2-1 . TRBV7-2 15 CASSSRRTDYNEQFF TGTGCCAGCAGCTCCCGGAGGACCGACTACAATGAGCAGTTCTTC
. TRBJ2-5 . TRBV6-1 15 CASSEALDRQETQYF TGTGCCAGCAGTGAAGCGCTGGACAGACAAGAGACCCAGTACTTC